This T cell receptor beta chain appears in the sequencing data of a study of monozygotic twins with inflammatory bowel disease. Study-wide points: The authors could not tell different T cell subtypes apart.

This CDR3 contains 13 residues. The germline gives CDR1 SGHDT, CDR2 YYEEEE. TCRdb reprocessed the 5' RACE reads and stores each CDR3 protein as one record, lacking DNA. This listing includes some 210,000 distinct CDR3 sequences. For this clonotype: Its matching antigen is unknown.

Each donor had 2 to 3 ml of blood drawn. This rearrangement joins TRBV5-6 to TRBJ2-5. The source material was blood. This clonotype was obtained from a human donor with ulcerative colitis or Crohn's disease, or a healthy co-twin of an affected twin (not recorded which). The CDR3 loop reads CASSLAQRQTQYF.